These 8 T cell receptor beta chains came from one sample sequenced in a study of vaccination effects on CD4 cells after COVID-19. The data were produced by immunoSEQ multiplex PCR, yet TCRdb's version contains in-frame clones alone and is incomplete. Of tens of thousands of clones in the sample, less than 80% were seen once. Viral peptide pool expansion of antigen-specific CD4+ T cells preceded sequencing in the ViraFEST assay. Following a roughly 10-day culture, CD4+ T cells were purified. Vaccination of participants consisted of two doses of either the BNT162b2 or mRNA-1273 vaccine. The antigens for these receptors are not known. The source was CD4+ T cells from PBMCs cultured with HCoV-229E spike peptides, collected after COVID-19 vaccination. These receptors came from a human donor who received a COVID-19 vaccine.

This clone appeared a few times. This sequence joins TRBV24-1 and TRBJ2-3; D is perhaps TRBD1 or TRBD2 (6 bases each). V lost 0 bases and J 10 bases, leaving 13 bases between the germline ends. Germline lookup yields CDR1 KGHDR and CDR2 SFDVKD. The CDR3 covers 14 residues. CDR3 protein: CATSDLARGQAQYF. The CDR3 nucleotides are TGTGCCACCAGTGATTTGGCCCGGGGGCAAGCGCAGTATTTT.

The chain couples TRBV3-1 (or the pseudogene TRBV3-2) to TRBJ2-5; the D is unclear. The CDR3 is made up of 15 amino acids. V shed 1 base and J shed 1 base, with 10 bases lying between them. CDR1 is LGHDT, CDR2 YNNKEL, per germline (reference sequence). CDR3 sequence reads: CASSQGYNSQETQYF. CDR3 sequence (DNA): TGTGCCAGCAGCCAAGGATATAACAGCCAAGAGACCCAGTACTTC.

The V call is TRBV19, the J call TRBJ1-4; D gene unclear. Germline CDR1 reads LNHDA; CDR2 reads SQIVND (reference sequence). CDR3 length: 12 amino acids. The germline V and J ends were trimmed by 4 bases and 9 bases, with 9 bases remaining between them. The CDR3 reads CASSSEMKKLFF. In DNA form, the CDR3 reads TGTGCCAGTAGTAGTGAAATGAAAAAACTGTTTTTT.

In its sample, this clone was seen a few times. This chain links TRBV4-3 with TRBJ1-6; D is unresolved. The CDR3 has 13 residues. V lost 4 bases to trimming and J lost 8 bases, with 9 bases between them. Germline values: CDR1 LGHNA, CDR2 YSLEER. For the CDR3, the DNA is TGCGCCAGCAGCCGCTCTAGCGATTCACCCCTCCACTTT. It yields the protein CASSRSSDSPLHF.

Here the CDR3 reads CASSPGQLHGYTF. The CDR3 nucleotides are TGTGCCAGCTCACCAGGGCAGCTACATGGCTACACCTTC. The V gene is TRBV18, the J gene TRBJ1-2; D not certain. Germline CDR1 KGHSH, CDR2 LQKENI. The CDR3 covers 13 residues. Trimming removed 2 bases from V and 6 bases from J, with 10 bases in between. The full variable domain, its missing parts supplied by reference TRBV18 and TRBJ1-2, is NAGVMQNPRHLVRRRGQEARLRCSPMKGHSHVYWYRQLPEEGLKFMVYLQKENIIDESGMPKERFSAEFPKEGPSILRIQQVVRGDSAAYFCASSPGQLHGYTFGSGTRLTVV.

CDR3 sequence: CASSATGTQPQHF. CDR3 sequence (DNA): TGTGCCAGCTCAGCAACAGGGACCCAGCCCCAGCATTTT. The V gene is TRBV18, the J gene TRBJ1-5; D may be TRBD1 (6 bases). Trimming removed 5 bases at V and 7 bases at J, with 12 bases between. Germline-derived CDR1 and CDR2 are KGHSH and LQKENI. CDR3 length: 13 residues.

The table lists this clone with a few counts. CDR3 DNA sequence: TGTGCCTGGAGTATCCGGCTCTCTGGAAACACCATATATTTT. This encodes CAWSIRLSGNTIYF. The genes are TRBV30 and TRBJ1-3; no definite D call. The V gene lost 2 bases and the J gene lost 0 bases, with 8 bases spanning the gap. Germline assignment: CDR1 GTSNPN and CDR2 SVGIG (reference sequence). There are 14 residues in the CDR3.

This sequence joins TRBV19 and TRBJ1-3, with D possibly TRBD1 on 6 matching bases. The CDR3 length is 16 residues. Germline CDR1 and CDR2: LNHDA and SQIVND (reference sequence). The V end was cut by 5 bases, the J end by 3 bases, with 17 bases between. The CDR3 spells CASSVEQGRGGNTIYF. The CDR3, as DNA: TGTGCCAGTAGTGTCGAACAGGGTAGAGGTGGAAACACCATATATTTT.